The present entry profiles one T cell receptor beta chain with its context. Its antigen is unknown. This specimen belongs to a study of shared clonotypes between healthy human individuals. Study information: Two women and a few men aged 18 to 49 made up the donors. Notes on the study in general: Roughly 5% of naive CD4 clonotypes were common to a few donors. A limitation of the genetic and exposure-history diversity represented arose from few donors.

The protocol was immunoSEQ multiplex PCR, while the TCRdb copy is restricted to in-frame clones and leaves out a portion. This repertoire shows around 700,000 clones, around 72% found once; its top ten account for approximately 1.7%. Germline CDR1 reads MNHEY; CDR2 reads SVGAGI. Trimming took 6 bases from V and 1 from J; bases not matched to a gene: 3. CDR3 length: 14 residues. The chain recombines TRBV6-5 with TRBJ2-5, with 9 bases fitting TRBD1. The sample was memory CD4+ T cells sorted from blood. Subset noted: CD45RA-negative fraction. The source is a woman aged 25 to 39 in good health. The CDR3 spells CASRIQGAQETQYF. CDR3 DNA sequence: TGTGCCAGCAGGATACAGGGGGCCCAAGAGACCCAGTACTTC.